This is a list of T cell receptor beta chains from one sample in a study of cytomegalovirus exposure and HLA in healthy donors. TCRdb's copy holds only in-frame clones and misses some; the assay was immunoSEQ multiplex PCR. The data contain some 110,000 clones, approximately 76% of them singletons. The sample was PBMCs. These receptors were obtained from a woman between 18 and 29 years old in good health and CMV-seropositive. Each CDR3 is given with its conserved first and last residue. The D gene is left open where the match is weak. Clone size is stated in some rows and not others, as once, few, many or a class when expanded.

15 TRBJ2-5 TRBD2 TRBV7-9 NA CASSLVLAGAKTQYF TGTGCCAGCAGCTTAGTCCTAGCGGGAGCGAAGACCCAGTACTTC
14 TRBJ2-7 NA TRBV6-6 NA CASTAGPGGHEQYF TGTGCCAGCACGGCCGGACCCGGGGGTCACGAGCAGTACTTC
13 TRBJ2-3 NA TRBV12-5 NA CASGLGVWDTQYF TGTGCTAGTGGTTTGGGAGTTTGGGATACGCAGTATTTT
15 TRBJ2-2 TRBD2 TRBV6-5 NA CASSTLAGETGELFF TGTGCCAGCAGTACGCTAGCGGGAGAAACCGGGGAGCTGTTTTTT
14 TRBJ2-5 TRBD1 TRBV12-5 NA CASGAQQGEETQYF TGTGCTAGTGGTGCCCAACAGGGGGAAGAGACCCAGTACTTC
15 TRBJ1-1 NA TRBV21-1 NA CASSKVGRGGTEAFF TGTGCCAGCAGCAAAGTGGGCAGGGGCGGTACTGAAGCTTTCTTT
14 TRBJ2-5 NA TRBV11-3 NA CASSLGLIGGTQYF TGTGCCAGCAGCTTAGGTCTTATAGGGGGGACCCAGTACTTC
12 TRBJ2-4 NA TRBV28 NA CASSLGAKIQYF TGTGCCAGCAGTTTAGGGGCCAAGATTCAGTACTTC
14 TRBJ2-2 NA TRBV9 few CASSPGLFTGELFF TGTGCCAGCAGCCCCGGACTGTTCACCGGGGAGCTGTTTTTT
14 TRBJ2-7 TRBD1 TRBV6-6 NA CASRTGTEGYEQYF TGTGCCAGCAGGACCGGGACAGAAGGTTACGAGCAGTACTTC
14 TRBJ2-3 NA TRBV2 NA CASSWLSYTDTQYF TGTGCCAGCAGTTGGCTTAGCTACACAGATACGCAGTATTTT
16 TRBJ2-1 TRBD2 TRBV2 NA CASSDSASGSFYEQFF TGTGCCAGCAGTGATTCCGCTAGCGGGAGTTTCTATGAGCAGTTCTTC
15 TRBJ1-1 NA TRBV15 NA CATSRDQGQFTEAFF TGTGCCACCAGCAGAGATCAGGGGCAGTTCACTGAAGCTTTCTTT
16 TRBJ2-3 TRBD2 TRBV13 NA CASSLKASGGMDTQYF TGTGCCAGCAGCTTAAAGGCTAGCGGGGGAATGGATACGCAGTATTTT
16 TRBJ2-7 TRBD2 TRBV13 NA CASSSNPSGHSYEQYF TGTGCCAGCAGCTCGAATCCTAGCGGTCACTCCTACGAGCAGTACTTC